These T cell receptor beta chains were read from a single sample in a study of prognosis after radiotherapy for stage I lung cancer. TCRdb redid the calling of the multiplex PCR reads with MiXCR, one entry per CDR3 protein. This table has about 23,000 distinct CDR3 sequences, around 45% appearing once. This material consisted of PBMCs, taken before or after stereotactic body radiation therapy (not recorded which). All receptors derive from a donor over 45 with non-small cell lung cancer. Both conserved end residues are part of each CDR3. A D gene is named only where the DNA matches it firmly. Size tells how often a clone was seen (once, few, many) or the class of an expanded clone, and some rows leave it out.

cdr3_nt,cdr3_aa,v_call,j_call,clone_size,d_call
TGTGCCAGCAGTTCACTAGGGGGCGGAACCTACAATGAGCAGTTCTTC,CASSSLGGGTYNEQFF,TRBV9,TRBJ2-1,many,TRBD1
TGTGCCAGCAGCTTACTCAGGGGGCCTGGAAACACCATATATTTT,CASSLLRGPGNTIYF,TRBV7-9,TRBJ1-3,many,TRBD1
TGTGCCAGTAGTCATCAGGGCTTCACCTACGAGCAGTACTTC,CASSHQGFTYEQYF,TRBV19,TRBJ2-7,NA,NA
TGTGCCAGCAGCTCGCAGGGTTTCTCTGGAAACACCATATATTTT,CASSSQGFSGNTIYF,TRBV7-6,TRBJ1-3,many,NA
TGTGCCAGCAGCCCTGGGTGGGAGTACGGAACAGATACGCAGTATTTT,CASSPGWEYGTDTQYF,TRBV2,TRBJ2-3,once,NA
TGTGCCATCAGTGGCCCTAGCGGGGGGGCCTCAGATACGCAGTATTTT,CAISGPSGGASDTQYF,TRBV10-3,TRBJ2-3,many,TRBD2
TGTGCCAGCAGCCAAGAAGGCGGGGGTAACTATGGCTACACCTTC,CASSQEGGGNYGYTF,TRBV4-2,TRBJ1-2,many,NA
TGTGCCAGCAGCCGACAGGGGGGGGGGGGCAATCAGCCCCAGCATTTT,CASSRQGGGGNQPQHF,TRBV6-1,TRBJ1-5,NA,TRBD1
TGTGCCTGGAGTGGAGCTAGCGGGAGCGACACCGGGGAGCTGTTTTTT,CAWSGASGSDTGELFF,TRBV30,TRBJ2-2,NA,TRBD2
TGCAGTGCTAGAGATCTCAGTGATTCCTCCTACGAGCAGTACTTC,CSARDLSDSSYEQYF,TRBV20-1,TRBJ2-7,many,NA
TGTGCCATCATCACGGTGGGACAGGGGTCGTATACCGGGGAGCTGTTTTTT,CAIITVGQGSYTGELFF,TRBV28,TRBJ2-2,NA,TRBD1
TGTGCCAGCGGAATTGGCAATCAGCCCCAGCATTTT,CASGIGNQPQHF,TRBV6-1,TRBJ1-5,many,NA
TGTGCCAGCACCTTCCTCCCTGGACTTTACGAGCAGTACTTC,CASTFLPGLYEQYF,TRBV2,TRBJ2-7,many,NA
TGTGCCAGCAGCTTATCCGGGACGGATGACTATGGCTACACCTTC,CASSLSGTDDYGYTF,TRBV13,TRBJ1-2,NA,NA
TGTGCCAGCTCTCAGGGCAATGAGCAGTTCTTC,CASSQGNEQFF,TRBV5-5,TRBJ2-1,many,NA
TGTGCCAGCAGCTTAGCCCTCCCCAGGGCCGAGACCCCAGAGGCTAATGAAAAACTGTTTTTT,CASSLALPRAETPEANEKLFF,TRBV7-9,TRBJ1-4,many,NA
TGCGCCAGCAGCTGGACCCTAGCGGGAGACCCCTACGAGCAGTACTTC,CASSWTLAGDPYEQYF,TRBV5-1,TRBJ2-7,NA,TRBD2
TGCAGTGCTAGAGACCAAGGGATTGGCGGGAGGGCCCGTAATTACGAGCAGTACTTC,CSARDQGIGGRARNYEQYF,TRBV20-1,TRBJ2-7,NA,TRBD2
TGTGCCTCCACGCTAGCGGGAAACACAGATACGCAGTATTTT,CASTLAGNTDTQYF,TRBV30,TRBJ2-3,many,TRBD2
TGTGCCAGCAGCGTAAAAGGAAACTATGGCTACACCTTC,CASSVKGNYGYTF,TRBV9,TRBJ1-2,many,NA
TGCAGTGCTAGAGATACTACAGCGTTGGCTTTCTTT,CSARDTTALAFF,TRBV20-1,TRBJ1-1,NA,NA
TGTGCCAGCAGCTCCCGGGACAGGGGCGAGCAGTACTTC,CASSSRDRGEQYF,TRBV3-1,TRBJ2-7,NA,TRBD1